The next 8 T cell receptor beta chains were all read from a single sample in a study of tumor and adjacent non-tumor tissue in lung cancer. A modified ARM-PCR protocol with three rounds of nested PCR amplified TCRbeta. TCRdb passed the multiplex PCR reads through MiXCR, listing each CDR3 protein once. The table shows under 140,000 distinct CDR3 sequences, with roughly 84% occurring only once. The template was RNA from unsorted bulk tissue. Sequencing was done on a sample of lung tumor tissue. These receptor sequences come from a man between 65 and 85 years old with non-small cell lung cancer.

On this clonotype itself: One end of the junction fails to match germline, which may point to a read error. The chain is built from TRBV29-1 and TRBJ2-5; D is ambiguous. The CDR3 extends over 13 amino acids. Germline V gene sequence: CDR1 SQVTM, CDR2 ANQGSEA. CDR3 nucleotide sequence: TGCAGCGTGGCCGTCAAATTCCAAGAGACCCAGAACTTC. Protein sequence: CSVAVKFQETQNF.

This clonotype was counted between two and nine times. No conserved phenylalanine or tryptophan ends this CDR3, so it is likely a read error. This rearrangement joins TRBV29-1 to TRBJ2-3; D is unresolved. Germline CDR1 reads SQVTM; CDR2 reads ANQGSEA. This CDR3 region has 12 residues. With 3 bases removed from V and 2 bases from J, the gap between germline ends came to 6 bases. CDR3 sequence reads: CSVDSNTDTQYS. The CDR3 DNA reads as TGCAGCGTTGACAGTAACACAGATACGCAGTATTCT.

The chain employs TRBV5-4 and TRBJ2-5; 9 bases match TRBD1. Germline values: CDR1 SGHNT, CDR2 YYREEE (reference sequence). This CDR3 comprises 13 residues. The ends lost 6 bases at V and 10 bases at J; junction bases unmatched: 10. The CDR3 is CASTYRGRVIQYF. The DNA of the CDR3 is TGTGCCAGCACTTACAGGGGGCGGGTGATCCAGTACTTC.

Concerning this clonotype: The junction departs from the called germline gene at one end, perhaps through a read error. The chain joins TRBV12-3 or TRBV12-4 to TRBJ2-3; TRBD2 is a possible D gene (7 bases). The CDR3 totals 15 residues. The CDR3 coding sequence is TGTGCCAGCAGTTTCGGCGGGGGCTGGATAGATATGCAGTATTTT. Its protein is CASSFGGGWIDMQYF.

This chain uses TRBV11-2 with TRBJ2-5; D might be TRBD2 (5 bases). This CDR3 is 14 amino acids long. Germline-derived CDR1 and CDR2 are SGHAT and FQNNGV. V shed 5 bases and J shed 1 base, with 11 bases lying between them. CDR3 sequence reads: CASSLRAAQETQYF. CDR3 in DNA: TGTGCCAGCAGCCTCCGAGCGGCCCAAGAGACCCAGTACTTC.

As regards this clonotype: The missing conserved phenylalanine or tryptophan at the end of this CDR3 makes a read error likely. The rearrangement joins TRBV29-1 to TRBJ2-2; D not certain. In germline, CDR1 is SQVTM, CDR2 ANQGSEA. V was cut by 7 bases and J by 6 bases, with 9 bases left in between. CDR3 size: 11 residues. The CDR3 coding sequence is TGCAGCGGAGGCGACGCCGGGGAGCTGTTTTAT. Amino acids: CSGGDAGELFY.

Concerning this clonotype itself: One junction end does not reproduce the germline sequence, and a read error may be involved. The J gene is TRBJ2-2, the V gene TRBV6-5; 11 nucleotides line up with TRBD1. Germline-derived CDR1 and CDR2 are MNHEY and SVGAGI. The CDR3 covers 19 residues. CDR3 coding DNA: TGTGCCAGCAGTTACTACCCCCCCGGGACAGGGGGTAGTGGTGGGGAGCTGTCTTTT. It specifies CASSYYPPGTGGSGGELSF.

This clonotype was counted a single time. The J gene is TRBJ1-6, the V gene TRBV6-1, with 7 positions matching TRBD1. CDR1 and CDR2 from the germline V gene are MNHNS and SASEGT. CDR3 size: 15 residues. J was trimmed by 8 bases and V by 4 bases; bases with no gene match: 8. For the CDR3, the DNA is TGTGCCAGCAGTGTGGGGGGACAGCGTTATTCACCCCTCCACTTT. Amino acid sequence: CASSVGGQRYSPLHF.